This T cell receptor (beta chain) was sequenced for a study of blood T cell repertoires in COVID-19. Authors' methods: Amplified reference gene primers provided the basis for estimating nucleated cell counts. Assay: immunoSEQ multiplex PCR; the TCRdb copy retains only in-frame clones and omits some. That table supplies the V and J calls and clone size; D and trimming were determined from the DNA. The sample records about 190,000 clones, 80% to 90% being singletons. The sample comprised peripheral blood. This TCR derives from a woman aged 70-85 years with COVID-19, enrolled during active disease.

The CDR3 region is CASRTGGANTDTQYF. The DNA for the CDR3 is TGTGCCAGCAGAACTGGCGGAGCGAACACAGATACGCAGTATTTT. V is TRBV7-2 and J is TRBJ2-3; D gene unclear. V dropped 6 bases and J dropped 2 bases, with 15 bases sitting between them. Germline assignment: CDR1 SGHTA and CDR2 FQGNSA. The CDR3 consists of 15 residues.